Listed here are 26 T cell receptor beta chains from one sample, sequenced in a study of blood T cell repertoires in COVID-19. Libraries were prepared by immunoSEQ multiplex PCR; TCRdb keeps only in-frame clonotypes and omits some of them. Of around 150,000 clones in the sample, 80% to 90% were seen once. The sample comprised peripheral blood. These receptors were obtained from a man in his sixties or seventies with acute or convalescent COVID-19.

The chain uses TRBV5-4 and TRBJ1-2; the D gene is possibly TRBD1 (6 bases). Deletions cut 1 base from V and 4 bases from J, with 8 bases between. The germline V gene has CDR1 SGHNT and CDR2 YYREEE (reference sequence). The length of the CDR3 is 13 residues. CDR3 DNA: TGTGCCAGCAGCTTGACAGGGACCTATGGCTACACCTTC. Translation: CASSLTGTYGYTF. The full variable domain, with the rest looked up from reference TRBV5-4 and TRBJ1-2, is ETGVTQSPTHLIKTRGQQVTLRCSSQSGHNTVSWYQQALGQGPQFIFQYYREEENGRGNFPPRFSGLQFPNYSSELNVNALELDDSALYLCASSLTGTYGYTFGSGTRLTVV.

The V and J genes are TRBV15 and TRBJ1-2; 7 nucleotides match TRBD1. Germline V gene lookup returns CDR1 LNHNV and CDR2 YYDKDF (reference sequence). The CDR3 length is 15 residues. After removal of 8 bases from V and 2 bases from J, the junction contained 11 bases not matched to a gene. The chain's CDR3 is CATVSDRALNYGYTF. The CDR3 DNA reads TGTGCCACCGTCTCCGACAGGGCACTAAACTATGGCTACACCTTC.

The chain employs TRBV7-8 and TRBJ2-3, with D possibly TRBD1 on 5 matching bases. V was pared by 8 bases and J by 0 bases, with 12 bases between. CDR1 is SGHVS and CDR2 is FQNEAQ in the germline V gene. This CDR3 comprises 14 residues. The CDR3 here is CASRPDTSTDTQYF. CDR3 DNA sequence: TGTGCCAGCCGACCGGACACAAGCACAGATACGCAGTATTTT.

The genes are TRBV4-2 and TRBJ2-2, with D possibly being TRBD1 (5 bases). The germline V and J ends were trimmed by 0 bases and 6 bases, with 11 bases remaining between them. Germline assignment: CDR1 LGHNA and CDR2 YNFKEQ. The CDR3 sequence is 15 residues long. The CDR3 loop reads CASSQDWKGSGELFF. CDR3 DNA sequence: TGTGCCAGCAGCCAAGATTGGAAGGGGTCCGGGGAGCTGTTTTTT.

In this sample, this clone turned up once. The chain links TRBV10-3 to TRBJ1-6, with D possibly matching TRBD1 (5 bases). The germline V gene has CDR1 ENHRY and CDR2 SYGVKD. This CDR3 is built from 15 residues. Trimming shortened V by 0 bases and J by 7 bases, and 10 bases separated the two germline ends. The CDR3 DNA sequence: TGTGCCATCAGTGAGTCGCACAGGTCCAATTCACCCCTCCACTTT. It yields the protein CAISESHRSNSPLHF.

V gene TRBV3-1 (or the pseudogene TRBV3-2) combines with J gene TRBJ1-1; 10 nucleotides agree with TRBD1. The CDR3 sequence is 16 residues long. In germline, CDR1 is LGHDT, CDR2 YNNKEL (reference sequence). Trimming cost V 4 bases and J 3 bases; bases outside gene matches: 8. As DNA, the CDR3 is TGTGCCAGCAGCCCTGACAGGGGGCGCATGGACACTGAAGCTTTCTTT. It translates to CASSPDRGRMDTEAFF.

The chain recombines TRBV28 with TRBJ2-7; D might be TRBD2 (6 bases). V shed 8 bases and J shed 3 bases, with 14 bases lying between them. The CDR3 extends over 13 amino acids. Germline assignment: CDR1 MDHEN and CDR2 SYDVKM. CDR3 nucleotide sequence: TGTGCCAGCCGGAGGGACCGGTTCTACGAGCAGTACTTC. Its translation: CASRRDRFYEQYF.

The CDR3 sequence: CASSWLSGVWTEAFF. Here the CDR3 DNA reads TGTGCCAGCAGCTGGCTATCGGGGGTTTGGACTGAAGCTTTCTTT. V gene TRBV5-8 combines with J gene TRBJ1-1; perhaps TRBD1 as D (5 bases). V shed 3 bases and J shed 5 bases, with 17 bases lying between them. The CDR3 loop spans 15 amino acids. Germline V CDR1 and CDR2: SGHTS, YDEGEE.

The chain uses TRBV29-1 and TRBJ2-2; 7 bases align to TRBD1. The junction had 4 bases not matched to a gene; V was cut back by 5 bases and J by 4 bases. Germline assignment: CDR1 SQVTM and CDR2 ANQGSEA. The CDR3 has 13 amino acids. The CDR3 region has the DNA TGCAGCGTTTTCGCAGGGGGCACCGGGGAGCTGTTTTTT. It translates to CSVFAGGTGELFF.

The chain recombines TRBV5-5 with TRBJ2-7; D uncertain. Germline CDR1 is SGHKS and CDR2 is YYEKEE (reference sequence). The CDR3 has 14 residues. Trimming left V 4 bases short and J 0 bases short, with 11 bases between. In nucleotides, the CDR3 is TGTGCCAGCAGCGGGCACCAGGACTCCTACGAGCAGTACTTC. Protein: CASSGHQDSYEQYF.

The V call is TRBV6-4, the J call TRBJ1-1; D is ambiguous. The CDR3 is 13 amino acids. Per germline, CDR1 MRHNA and CDR2 SNTAGT. Trimming took 0 bases from V and 5 from J, leaving 7 bases between them. The chain's CDR3 is CASSDSRGTEAFF. CDR3 in DNA: TGTGCCAGCAGTGACTCGAGAGGGACTGAAGCTTTCTTT.

This sequence joins TRBV7-2 and TRBJ2-3; D perhaps matches TRBD2 (6 bases). CDR1 SGHTA and CDR2 FQGNSA come from the germline V gene. Trimming left V 8 bases short and J 1 base short, with 28 bases between. The CDR3 extends over 19 amino acids. CDR3 amino acids: CASSPPVGGGRLRTDTQYF. CDR3 coding DNA: TGTGCCAGCTCACCCCCCGTGGGTGGAGGGCGGTTACGCACAGATACGCAGTATTTT.

The chain has TRBV2 and TRBJ2-1, with 8 bases identical to TRBD2. The CDR3 extends over 16 amino acids. From germline, CDR1 is SNHLY and CDR2 FYNNEI. V shed 5 bases and J 6 bases; nucleotides not matched to a gene: 12. The CDR3 coding sequence is TGTGCCAGCAGTTCGAGCGGGAGTAATAGGGGCAATGAGCAGTTCTTC. It is translated as CASSSSGSNRGNEQFF. Drawing the rest from reference TRBV2 and TRBJ2-1, the complete variable domain is EPEVTQTPSHQVTQMGQEVILRCVPISNHLYFYWYRQILGQKVEFLVSFYNNEISEKSEIFDDQFSVERPDGSNFTLKIRSTKLEDSAMYFCASSSSGSNRGNEQFFGPGTRLTVL.

The rearrangement links TRBV19 to TRBJ2-4; TRBD2 agrees at 10 bases. The trim removed 1 base at V and 7 bases at J, leaving 4 bases unmatched. The CDR3 loop spans 15 amino acids. The germline V gene has CDR1 LNHDA and CDR2 SQIVND (reference sequence). As DNA, the CDR3 is TGTGCCAGTAGTATAGTCGGACTAGCGGCTAACATTCAGTACTTC. This gives the protein CASSIVGLAANIQYF.

The chain combines TRBV18 with TRBJ2-3; 8 bases match TRBD2. CDR3 size: 15 residues. Germline CDR1 is KGHSH and CDR2 is LQKENI. Trimming at V came to 2 bases and at J to 4 bases, leaving 5 bases not matched to a gene. The CDR3 coding sequence is TGTGCCAGCTCACCAGGAGCGGGAGCCCCAGATACGCAGTATTTT. Encoded protein: CASSPGAGAPDTQYF.

This chain links TRBV5-1 with TRBJ1-2; possible D gene TRBD1, 6 bases. Germline CDR1 and CDR2: SGHRS and YFSETQ. With 4 bases removed from V and 0 bases from J, the gap between germline ends came to 13 bases. The CDR3 runs 15 residues. The CDR3 region has the DNA TGCGCCAGCAGCGACGGGGACACAGCTAACTATGGCTACACCTTC. Translating gives CASSDGDTANYGYTF.

The chain combines TRBV15 with TRBJ1-5, with D perhaps matching TRBD1 (6 bases). The V and J ends lost 1 base and 5 bases respectively, with 6 bases between them. Germline lookup yields CDR1 LNHNV and CDR2 YYDKDF (reference sequence). This CDR3 is 13 amino acids long. The CDR3: CATSRAGDQPQHF. The CDR3 DNA reads TGTGCCACCAGCAGAGCAGGGGATCAGCCCCAGCATTTT.

This clone was recorded once. The rearrangement uses TRBV7-9 and TRBJ2-5; possibly TRBD2 for D (6 bases). Germline CDR1 reads SEHNR; CDR2 reads FQNEAQ (reference sequence). Trimming removed 2 bases at V and 1 base at J, with 11 bases between. The CDR3 length is 15 residues. In DNA, the CDR3 is TGTGCCAGCAGCTTATGGAGCGGGTCCCAAGAGACCCAGTACTTC. It encodes CASSLWSGSQETQYF.

A single count supports this clone. The chain links TRBV5-1 to TRBJ2-7; TRBD2 agrees at 10 bases. This CDR3 spans 16 amino acids. Germline lookup yields CDR1 SGHRS and CDR2 YFSETQ. After removal of 0 bases from V and 4 bases from J, the junction contained 7 bases not matched to a gene. The CDR3 nucleotides read TGCGCCAGCAGCTTGGCCGAAGCGGGAGGGGGGTACGAGCAGTACTTC. This translates into CASSLAEAGGGYEQYF.

The V call is TRBV9, the J call TRBJ1-1; D is ambiguous. This CDR3 contains 15 residues. Germline CDR1 and CDR2: SGDLS and YYNGEE. Trimming took 0 bases from V and 3 from J, leaving 12 bases between them. For the CDR3, the DNA is TGTGCCAGCAGCGTAGTTGCGGCGGCGGACACTGAAGCTTTCTTT. It is translated as CASSVVAAADTEAFF. The full variable domain, completed using reference TRBV9 and TRBJ1-1, is DSGVTQTPKHLITATGQRVTLRCSPRSGDLSVYWYQQSLDQGLQFLIQYYNGEERAKGNILERFSAQQFPDLHSELNLSSLELGDSALYFCASSVVAAADTEAFFGQGTRLTVV.

The V and J genes are TRBV12-5 and TRBJ2-3; maybe TRBD2 (6 bases). The CDR3 consists of 16 residues. CDR1 and CDR2 from the germline V gene are LGHNT and FRNRAP. Trimming stripped 7 bases from V and 1 base from J, with 18 bases between. CDR3 protein: CASASGLGGGTDTQYF. The CDR3 DNA reads TGTGCTAGTGCCTCGGGACTGGGGGGAGGCACAGATACGCAGTATTTT.

This clone was observed once. This chain connects TRBV24-1 to TRBJ2-5; TRBD1 matches 8 bases. The J segment lost 5 bases and the V segment lost 7 bases, leaving 5 bases of the junction unmatched. Germline V gene sequence: CDR1 KGHDR, CDR2 SFDVKD. The CDR3 is 13 amino acids. The CDR3 region is CATRMTGVETQYF. In nucleotides, the CDR3 is TGTGCCACCAGGATGACAGGGGTGGAGACCCAGTACTTC.

This clone appeared once. V and J are TRBV28 and TRBJ2-3; the match to TRBD2 covers 7 bases. The J segment lost 2 bases and the V segment lost 6 bases, leaving 8 bases of the junction unmatched. Germline CDR1 and CDR2: MDHEN and SYDVKM. The CDR3 length is 15 residues. The chain's CDR3 is CASSPGGLITDTQYF. CDR3 DNA sequence: TGTGCCAGCAGCCCGGGGGGACTAATCACAGATACGCAGTATTTT.

V and J are TRBV5-4 and TRBJ2-1, with D unclear. Germline V gene sequence: CDR1 SGHNT, CDR2 YYREEE (reference sequence). The V end was cut by 3 bases, the J end by 8 bases, with 12 bases between. The CDR3 contains 13 residues. Here the CDR3 DNA reads TGTGCCAGCAGCTCCCGACAAGCCGATGAGCAGTTCTTC. Translated, it gives CASSSRQADEQFF. Supplemented by reference TRBV5-4 and TRBJ2-1, the full variable domain reads ETGVTQSPTHLIKTRGQQVTLRCSSQSGHNTVSWYQQALGQGPQFIFQYYREEENGRGNFPPRFSGLQFPNYSSELNVNALELDDSALYLCASSSRQADEQFFGPGTRLTVL.

CDR3: CASSLMDRGGYTF. CDR3 in DNA: TGTGCCAGCAGCTTAATGGACAGAGGTGGCTACACCTTC. V is TRBV7-2 and J is TRBJ1-2, with D maybe TRBD1 (6 bases). V was pared by 2 bases and J by 7 bases, with 11 bases between. The V gene's germline CDR1 is SGHTA and CDR2 FQGNSA. The CDR3 has 13 residues.

This sequence joins TRBV24-1 and TRBJ2-3; 12 bases align to TRBD1. CDR3 length: 16 residues. Looked up from germline, CDR1 is KGHDR and CDR2 is SFDVKD. After removal of 2 bases from V and 8 bases from J, the junction contained 7 bases not matched to a gene. CDR3: CATSDSGTGGYATQYF. CDR3 DNA: TGTGCCACCAGTGATTCCGGGACAGGGGGCTATGCTACGCAGTATTTT.